This T cell receptor beta chain originates from a study of a mutant IDH1 vaccine in newly diagnosed glioma. Background on the study: Beforehand, treatment had been radiotherapy, temozolomide, or both; the majority received both.

Study observations and caveats: Among top peripheral T cell clonotypes, changes seemed unrelated to pseudoprogression.

The V gene's germline CDR1 is SGHRS and CDR2 YFSETQ. Trimming stripped 7 bases from V and 4 bases from J, with 20 bases between. The length of the CDR3 is 15 residues. With respect to this clone: Antigen unknown.

The sample's time point: baseline, week 1 (first vaccination visit). As to treatment: pre-vaccination baseline after standard-of-care therapy. Generated by immunoSEQ multiplex PCR, the TCRdb table keeps only in-frame clones and is missing some. There are some 61,000 clones in the sample; 80% to 90% occur only once, and 2.9% lies in the top ten. This sample comprised PBMCs, obtained from a glioma patient treated with radiotherapy, temozolomide or both. The chain links TRBV5-1 to TRBJ1-2; D is perhaps TRBD1 (5 bases). This TCR derives from a man under 40 with glioma. The CDR3 region has the DNA TGCGCCAGCCGTGCACCCGGGACCGCAATCTATGGCTACACCTTC. This codes for CASRAPGTAIYGYTF.